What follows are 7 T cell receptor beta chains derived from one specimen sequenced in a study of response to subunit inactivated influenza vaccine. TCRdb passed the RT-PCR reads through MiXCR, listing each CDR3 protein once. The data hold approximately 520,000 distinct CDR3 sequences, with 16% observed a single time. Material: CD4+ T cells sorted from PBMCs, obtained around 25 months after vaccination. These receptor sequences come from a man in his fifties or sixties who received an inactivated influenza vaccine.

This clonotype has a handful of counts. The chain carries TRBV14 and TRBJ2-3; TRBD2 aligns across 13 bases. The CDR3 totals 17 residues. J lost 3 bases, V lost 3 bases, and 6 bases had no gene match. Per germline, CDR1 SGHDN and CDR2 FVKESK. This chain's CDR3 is CASSHLGTSGVTDTQYF. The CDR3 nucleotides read TGTGCCAGCAGCCACCTTGGGACTAGCGGGGTTACAGATACGCAGTATTTT.

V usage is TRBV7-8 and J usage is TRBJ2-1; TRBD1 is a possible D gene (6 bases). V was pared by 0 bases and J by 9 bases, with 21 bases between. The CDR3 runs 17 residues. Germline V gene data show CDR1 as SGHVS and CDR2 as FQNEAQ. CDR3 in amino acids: CASSLAWLAQGKAEQFF. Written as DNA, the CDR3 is TGTGCCAGCAGCTTAGCGTGGTTGGCACAGGGTAAAGCTGAGCAGTTCTTC.

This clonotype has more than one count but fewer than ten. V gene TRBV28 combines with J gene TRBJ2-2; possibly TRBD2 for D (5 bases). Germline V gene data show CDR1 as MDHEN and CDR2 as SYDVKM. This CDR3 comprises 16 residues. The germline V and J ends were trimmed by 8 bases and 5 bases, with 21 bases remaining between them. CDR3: CASSPRVDGWTGELFF. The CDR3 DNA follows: TGTGCCAGCTCCCCGCGGGTGGATGGTTGGACCGGGGAGCTGTTTTTT.

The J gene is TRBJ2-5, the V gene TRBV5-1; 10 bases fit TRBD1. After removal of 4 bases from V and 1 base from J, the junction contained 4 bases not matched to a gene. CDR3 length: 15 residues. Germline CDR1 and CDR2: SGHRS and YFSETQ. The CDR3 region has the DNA TGCGCCAGCAGCACGGGACAGGGGCGCCAAGAGACCCAGTACTTC. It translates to CASSTGQGRQETQYF.

Here the CDR3 DNA reads TGTGCCAGCAGTTCGCCGGGACGGACAAGCACAGATACGCAGTATTTT. Its translation is CASSSPGRTSTDTQYF. The chain is built from TRBV2 and TRBJ2-3, with D perhaps assigned TRBD1 or TRBD2 (5 bases each). CDR3 length: 16 residues. V gave up 5 bases and J gave up 0 bases, with 15 bases separating them. Per germline, CDR1 SNHLY and CDR2 FYNNEI.

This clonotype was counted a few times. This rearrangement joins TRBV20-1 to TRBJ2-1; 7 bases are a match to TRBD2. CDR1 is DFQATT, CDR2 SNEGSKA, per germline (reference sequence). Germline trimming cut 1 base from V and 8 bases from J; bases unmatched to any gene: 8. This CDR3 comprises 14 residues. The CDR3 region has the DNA TGCAGTGCTAGAGGGAGCAGGGCGGGGGATGAGCAGTTCTTC. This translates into CSARGSRAGDEQFF.

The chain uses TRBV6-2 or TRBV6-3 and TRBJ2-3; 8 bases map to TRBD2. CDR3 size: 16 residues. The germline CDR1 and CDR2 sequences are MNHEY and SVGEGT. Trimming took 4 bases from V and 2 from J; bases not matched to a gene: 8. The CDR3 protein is CASSSGGLGNTDTQYF. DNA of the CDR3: TGTGCCAGCAGTTCGGGGGGACTAGGAAACACAGATACGCAGTATTTT.